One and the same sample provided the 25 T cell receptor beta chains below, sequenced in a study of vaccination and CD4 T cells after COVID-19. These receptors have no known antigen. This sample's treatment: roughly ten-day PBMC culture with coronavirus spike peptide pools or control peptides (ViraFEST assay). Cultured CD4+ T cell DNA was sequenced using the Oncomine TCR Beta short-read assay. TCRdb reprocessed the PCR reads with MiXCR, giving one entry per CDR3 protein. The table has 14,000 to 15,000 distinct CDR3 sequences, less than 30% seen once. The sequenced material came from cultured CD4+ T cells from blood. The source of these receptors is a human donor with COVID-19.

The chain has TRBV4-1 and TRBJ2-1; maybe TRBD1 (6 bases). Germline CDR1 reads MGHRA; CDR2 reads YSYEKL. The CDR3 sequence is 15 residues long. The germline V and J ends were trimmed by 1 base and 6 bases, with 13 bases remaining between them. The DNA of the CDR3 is TGCGCCAGCAGCCAAGCAGGGGTGGGGCCCAATGAGCAGTTCTTC. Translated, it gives CASSQAGVGPNEQFF.

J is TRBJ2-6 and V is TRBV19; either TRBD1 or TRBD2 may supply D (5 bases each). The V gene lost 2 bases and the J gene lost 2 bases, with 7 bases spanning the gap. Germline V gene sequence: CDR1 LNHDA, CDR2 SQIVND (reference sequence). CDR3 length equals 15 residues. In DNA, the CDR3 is TGTGCCAGTAGTATACGGGGACCTGGGGCCAACGTCCTGACTTTC. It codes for CASSIRGPGANVLTF.

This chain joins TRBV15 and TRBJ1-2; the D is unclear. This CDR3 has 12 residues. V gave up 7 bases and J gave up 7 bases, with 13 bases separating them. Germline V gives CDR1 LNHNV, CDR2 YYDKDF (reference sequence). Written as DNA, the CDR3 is TGTGCCACCAACGCTCCCGAGCTTGGCTACACCTTC. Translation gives CATNAPELGYTF.

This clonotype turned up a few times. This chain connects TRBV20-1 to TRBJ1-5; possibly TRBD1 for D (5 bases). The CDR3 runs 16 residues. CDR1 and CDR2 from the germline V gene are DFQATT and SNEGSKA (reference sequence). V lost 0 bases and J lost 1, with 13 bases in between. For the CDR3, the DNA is TGCAGTGCTAGAGATAGTGGGGGGAGCAGCAATCAGCCCCAGCATTTT. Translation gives CSARDSGGSSNQPQHF.

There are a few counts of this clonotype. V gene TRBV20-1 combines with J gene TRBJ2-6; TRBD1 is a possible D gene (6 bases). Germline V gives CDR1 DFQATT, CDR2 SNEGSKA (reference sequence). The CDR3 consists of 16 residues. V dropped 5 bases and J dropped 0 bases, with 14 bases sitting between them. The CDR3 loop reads CSAWTAHDSGANVLTF. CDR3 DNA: TGCAGTGCTTGGACAGCTCACGACTCTGGGGCCAACGTCCTGACTTTC.

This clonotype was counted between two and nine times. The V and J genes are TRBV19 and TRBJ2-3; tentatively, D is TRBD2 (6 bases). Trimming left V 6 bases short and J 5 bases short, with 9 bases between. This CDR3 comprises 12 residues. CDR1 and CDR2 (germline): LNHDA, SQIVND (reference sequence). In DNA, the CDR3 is TGTGCCAGTAGACTTAGCGGAGATACGCAGTATTTT. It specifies CASRLSGDTQYF. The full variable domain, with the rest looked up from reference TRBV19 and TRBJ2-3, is DGGITQSPKYLFRKEGQNVTLSCEQNLNHDAMYWYRQDPGQGLRLIYYSQIVNDFQKGDIAEGYSVSREKKESFPLTVTSAQKNPTAFYLCASRLSGDTQYFGPGTRLTVL.

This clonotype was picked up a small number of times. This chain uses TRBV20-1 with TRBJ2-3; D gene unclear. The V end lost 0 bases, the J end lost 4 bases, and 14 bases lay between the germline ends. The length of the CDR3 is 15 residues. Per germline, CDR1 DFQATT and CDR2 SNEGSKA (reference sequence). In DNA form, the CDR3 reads TGCAGTGCTAGAGATGCTGGAGTGGGCTCAGATACGCAGTATTTT. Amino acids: CSARDAGVGSDTQYF.

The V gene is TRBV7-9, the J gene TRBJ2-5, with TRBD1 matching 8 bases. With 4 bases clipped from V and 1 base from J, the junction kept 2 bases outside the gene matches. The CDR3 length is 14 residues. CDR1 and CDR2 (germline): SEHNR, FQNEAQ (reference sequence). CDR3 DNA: TGTGCCAGCAGCTGGACAGGGCTCCAAGAGACCCAGTACTTC. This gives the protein CASSWTGLQETQYF.

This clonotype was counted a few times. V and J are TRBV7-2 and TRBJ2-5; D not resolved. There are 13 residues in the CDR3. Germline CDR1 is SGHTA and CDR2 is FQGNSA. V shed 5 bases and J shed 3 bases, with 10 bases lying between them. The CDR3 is CASSLDSKETQYF. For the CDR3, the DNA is TGTGCCAGCAGCCTGGATAGCAAAGAGACCCAGTACTTC.

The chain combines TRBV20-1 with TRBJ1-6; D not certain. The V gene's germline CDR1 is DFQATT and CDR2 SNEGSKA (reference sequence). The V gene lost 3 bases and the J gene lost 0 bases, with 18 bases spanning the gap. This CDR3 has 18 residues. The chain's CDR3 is CSARRTNEGNSYNSPLHF. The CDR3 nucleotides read TGCAGTGCTAGGCGTACAAATGAGGGTAACTCCTATAATTCACCCCTCCACTTT.

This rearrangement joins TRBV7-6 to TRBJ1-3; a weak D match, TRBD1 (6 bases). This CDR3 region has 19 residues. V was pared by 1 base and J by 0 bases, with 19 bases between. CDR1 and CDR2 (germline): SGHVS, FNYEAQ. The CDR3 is CASSLVPDSAFISGNTIYF. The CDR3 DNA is TGTGCCAGCAGCTTAGTTCCGGACAGTGCCTTTATCTCTGGAAACACCATATATTTT.

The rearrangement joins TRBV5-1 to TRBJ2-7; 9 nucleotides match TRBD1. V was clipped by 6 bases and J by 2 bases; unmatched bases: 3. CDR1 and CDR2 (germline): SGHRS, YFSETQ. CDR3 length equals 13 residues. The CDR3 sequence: CASKQGATYEQYF. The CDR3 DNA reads TGCGCCAGCAAACAGGGGGCCACCTACGAGCAGTACTTC.

Here the CDR3 reads CASSGGDREPVNSGANVLTF. DNA for the CDR3: TGTGCCAGTAGTGGCGGGGACAGGGAACCAGTGAACTCTGGGGCCAACGTCCTGACTTTC. The genes are TRBV19 and TRBJ2-6; 9 positions agree with TRBD1. Looked up from germline, CDR1 is LNHDA and CDR2 is SQIVND (reference sequence). The CDR3 is 20 residues long. Unmatched junction bases numbered 14, after V lost 5 bases and J lost 0 bases.

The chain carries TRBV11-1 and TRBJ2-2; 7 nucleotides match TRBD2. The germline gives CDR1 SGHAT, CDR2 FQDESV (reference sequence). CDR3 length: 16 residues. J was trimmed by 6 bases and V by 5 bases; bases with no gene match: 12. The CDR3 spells CASSQKAGLRAGELFF. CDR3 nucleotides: TGTGCCAGCAGCCAGAAAGCGGGGCTGCGGGCCGGGGAGCTGTTTTTT. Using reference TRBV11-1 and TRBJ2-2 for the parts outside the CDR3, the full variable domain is EAEVAQSPRYKITEKSQAVAFWCDPISGHATLYWYRQILGQGPELLVQFQDESVVDDSQLPKDRFSAERLKGVDSTLKIQPAELGDSAMYLCASSQKAGLRAGELFFGEGSRLTVL.

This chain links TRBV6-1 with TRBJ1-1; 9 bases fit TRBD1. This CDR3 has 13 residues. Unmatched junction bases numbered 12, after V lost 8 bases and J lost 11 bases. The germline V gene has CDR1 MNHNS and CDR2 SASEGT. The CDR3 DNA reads TGTGCCAGCGGCTACCGGGACAGGGTAAATGCTTTCTTT. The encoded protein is CASGYRDRVNAFF.

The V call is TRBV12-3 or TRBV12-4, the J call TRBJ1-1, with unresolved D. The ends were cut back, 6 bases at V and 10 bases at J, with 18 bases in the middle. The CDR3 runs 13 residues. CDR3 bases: TGTGCCAGCAGACCCACCGTCGGACGGGGAGCTTTCTTT. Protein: CASRPTVGRGAFF.

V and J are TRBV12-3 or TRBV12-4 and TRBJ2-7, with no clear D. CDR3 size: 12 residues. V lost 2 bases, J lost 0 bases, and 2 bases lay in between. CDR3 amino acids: CASSLTSYEQYF. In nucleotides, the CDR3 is TGTGCCAGCAGTTTAACCTCCTACGAGCAGTACTTC.

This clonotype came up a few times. The CDR3 spells CSAKGGTNEKLFF. CDR3 nucleotide sequence: TGCAGTGCTAAAGGGGGAACTAATGAAAAACTGTTTTTT. The chain has TRBV20-1 and TRBJ1-4, with D possibly being TRBD1 (6 bases). Germline values: CDR1 DFQATT, CDR2 SNEGSKA (reference sequence). V shed 4 bases and J shed 1 base, with 7 bases lying between them. The CDR3 sequence is 13 residues long.

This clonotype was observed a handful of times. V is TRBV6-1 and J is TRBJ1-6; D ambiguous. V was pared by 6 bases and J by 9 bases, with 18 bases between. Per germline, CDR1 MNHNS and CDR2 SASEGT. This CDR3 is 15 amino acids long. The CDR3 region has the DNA TGTGCCAGCAGACCTCGACATTTTAGTAGTTCACCCCTCCACTTT. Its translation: CASRPRHFSSSPLHF.

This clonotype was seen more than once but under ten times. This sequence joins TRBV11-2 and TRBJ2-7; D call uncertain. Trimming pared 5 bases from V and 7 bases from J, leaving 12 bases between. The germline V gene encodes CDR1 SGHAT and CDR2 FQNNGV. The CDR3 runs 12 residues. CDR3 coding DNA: TGTGCCAGCAGCCCCCTCTACCGGGAGCAGTACTTC. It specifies CASSPLYREQYF.

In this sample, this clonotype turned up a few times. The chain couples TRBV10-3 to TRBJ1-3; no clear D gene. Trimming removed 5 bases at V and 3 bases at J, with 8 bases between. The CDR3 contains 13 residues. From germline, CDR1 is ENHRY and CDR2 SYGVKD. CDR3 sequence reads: CAISPAGGNTIYF. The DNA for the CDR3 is TGTGCCATCAGTCCGGCGGGTGGAAACACCATATATTTT.

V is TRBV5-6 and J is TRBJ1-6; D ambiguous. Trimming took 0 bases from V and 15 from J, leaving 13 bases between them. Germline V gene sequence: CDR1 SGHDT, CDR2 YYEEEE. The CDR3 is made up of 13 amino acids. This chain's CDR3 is CASSLEPLDFLHF. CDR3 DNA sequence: TGTGCCAGCAGCTTGGAGCCACTTGACTTCCTCCACTTT.

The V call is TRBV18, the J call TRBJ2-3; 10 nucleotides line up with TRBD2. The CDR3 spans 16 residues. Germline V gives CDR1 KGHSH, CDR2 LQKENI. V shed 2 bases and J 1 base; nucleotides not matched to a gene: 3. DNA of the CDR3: TGTGCCAGCTCACCATTCCTAGCGGGGGGCACAGATACGCAGTATTTT. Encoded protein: CASSPFLAGGTDTQYF.

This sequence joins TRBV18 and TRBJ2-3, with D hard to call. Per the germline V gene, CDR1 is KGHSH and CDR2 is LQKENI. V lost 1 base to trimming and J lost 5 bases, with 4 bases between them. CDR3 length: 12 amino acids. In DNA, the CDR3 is TGTGCCAGCTCACCACAAGGAGATACGCAGTATTTT. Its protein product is CASSPQGDTQYF.

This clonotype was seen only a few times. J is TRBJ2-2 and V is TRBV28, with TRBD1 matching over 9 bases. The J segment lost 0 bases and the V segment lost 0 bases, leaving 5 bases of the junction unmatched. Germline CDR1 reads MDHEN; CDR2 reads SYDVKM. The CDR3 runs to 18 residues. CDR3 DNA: TGTGCCAGCAGTTTATGGGGACAGGGAAGTGCGAACACCGGGGAGCTGTTTTTT. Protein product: CASSLWGQGSANTGELFF.